This T cell receptor beta chain stems from a study of blood T cell repertoires in COVID-19. At the level of the study: Acute and convalescent COVID-19 samples came from the United States, Italy and Spain. PBMCs, B-cell-depleted T cells, or T cells were the source of the cDNA or gDNA that made up the material.

This clone appeared a single time. In the authors' methods: Amplification from reference gene primers served as the basis for estimated nucleated cell counts. The method was immunoSEQ multiplex PCR; TCRdb's version includes in-frame clones alone and lacks a portion of them. That table furnishes V, J and clone size, whereas the DNA furnished D and trimming. In the table there are over 150,000 clones, roughly 71% of which are singletons. There are 14 residues in the CDR3. Germline V gives CDR1 LGHDT, CDR2 YNNKEL (reference sequence). With V trimmed by 4 bases and J by 6 bases, 6 bases remained unmatched.

Sequenced: peripheral blood. The chain combines TRBV3-1 (or the pseudogene TRBV3-2) with TRBJ1-1; 9 bases agree with TRBD1. The TCR sequence derives from an elderly woman with acute or convalescent COVID-19. CDR3 region: CASSRGQGKPEAFF. The CDR3 coding sequence is TGTGCCAGCAGCCGGGGACAGGGTAAGCCTGAAGCTTTCTTT.